Listed below are T cell receptor beta chains from one sample, sequenced in a study of PD-L1 blockade in urothelial cancer. This table comes from immunoSEQ multiplex PCR, and its TCRdb copy is limited to in-frame clones, with some not included. This table holds some 52,000 clones, 75% found once. The sample here was PBMCs, taken around atezolizumab (anti-PD-L1) treatment. The receptor set was obtained from a man in his 70s with urothelial cancer. Both conserved end residues are part of each CDR3. Fields, in order: clone size, J gene, D gene, V gene, CDR3 protein, CDR3 DNA. D genes are given only for firm matches. Clone size appears in some rows only: once, few, many, or a class for an expanded clone.

>NA|TRBJ2-3|NA|TRBV21-1
CASSLWDSYLPRAQYF
TGTGCCAGCAGCCTATGGGACAGTTACCTTCCAAGGGCGCAGTATTTT
>few|TRBJ2-6|TRBD1|TRBV7-9
CASSPGQVRIGANVLTF
TGTGCCAGCAGCCCAGGACAGGTGCGGATTGGGGCCAACGTCCTGACTTTC
>NA|TRBJ1-6|TRBD1|TRBV6-5
CASQGATGRNSPLHF
TGTGCCAGCCAGGGGGCGACAGGGCGGAATTCACCCCTCCACTTT
>NA|TRBJ2-4|TRBD2|TRBV7-2
CASSLGSGRAWNIQYF
TGTGCCAGCAGCTTAGGAAGCGGGAGGGCCTGGAACATTCAGTACTTC
>few|TRBJ2-2|NA|TRBV4-3
CASSEGGSAGELFF
TGCGCCAGCAGCGAGGGGGGGTCCGCCGGGGAGCTGTTTTTT
>NA|TRBJ1-4|NA|TRBV7-9
CASSLRTGTDEKLFF
TGTGCCAGCAGCTTGAGAACAGGGACCGATGAAAAACTGTTTTTT
>NA|TRBJ2-7|TRBD2|TRBV2
CASSPLTSGTYEQYF
TGTGCCAGCAGTCCCTTGACTAGCGGAACCTACGAGCAGTACTTC
>NA|TRBJ1-2|TRBD1|TRBV12-5
CASGLVQGASSYGYTF
TGTGCTAGTGGTTTGGTGCAGGGGGCTTCTAGTTATGGCTACACCTTC
>NA|TRBJ2-2|TRBD2|TRBV2
CASTKGLAGVGGELFF
TGTGCCAGCACCAAGGGACTAGCGGGAGTCGGCGGGGAGCTGTTTTTT
>NA|TRBJ1-3|NA|TRBV7-6
CASSFQGLWGNTIYF
TGTGCCAGCAGCTTCCAGGGACTTTGGGGAAACACCATATATTTT
>once|TRBJ1-2|NA|TRBV7-9
CASGGGENYGYTF
TGTGCCAGCGGAGGGGGGGAGAACTATGGCTACACCTTC
>NA|TRBJ2-5|NA|TRBV5-4
CASSLADGGAQETQYF
TGTGCCAGCAGCTTGGCCGATGGGGGGGCACAAGAGACCCAGTACTTC
>few|TRBJ2-1|TRBD2|TRBV11-2
CASSLGTSLIMNEQFF
TGTGCCAGCAGCTTAGGGACTAGCCTTATTATGAATGAGCAGTTCTTC
>NA|TRBJ2-1|NA|TRBV6-5
CASSATGRNEQFF
TGTGCCAGCAGTGCAACAGGGCGGAATGAGCAGTTCTTC
>NA|TRBJ2-5|TRBD1|TRBV7-2
CASTNYRGQGETQYF
TGTGCCAGCACCAACTACAGGGGGCAAGGGGAGACCCAGTACTTC
>NA|TRBJ1-2|NA|TRBV9
CASSVDRNYGYTF
TGTGCCAGCAGCGTAGATCGGAACTATGGCTACACCTTC
>NA|TRBJ1-2|NA|TRBV4-3
CASSPSSAGPFYGYTF
TGCGCCAGCAGCCCTTCGTCGGCAGGGCCTTTCTATGGCTACACCTTC
>NA|TRBJ2-5|TRBD1|TRBV11-1
CASSLGGQGRETQYF
TGTGCCAGCAGCTTAGGGGGACAGGGCAGGGAGACCCAGTACTTC
>NA|TRBJ1-1|NA|TRBV6-5
CASSYSSLMRTEAFF
TGTGCCAGCAGTTACTCGTCGTTAATGAGGACTGAAGCTTTCTTT
>once|TRBJ2-5|NA|TRBV11-2
CASSLDIQETQYF
TGTGCCAGCAGCTTAGATATCCAAGAGACCCAGTACTTC
>NA|TRBJ2-7|NA|TRBV2
CASSLGLTGEQYF
TGTGCCAGCAGTTTGGGTCTGACTGGCGAGCAGTACTTC
>NA|TRBJ1-2|TRBD1|TRBV28
CASRGGGQGKDYGYTF
TGTGCCAGCAGGGGAGGTGGACAGGGTAAAGACTATGGCTACACCTTC
>NA|TRBJ2-1|TRBD2|TRBV11-1
CASSLLSRDYTDEQFF
TGTGCCAGCAGCTTGTTAAGCCGGGACTATACCGATGAGCAGTTCTTC
>NA|TRBJ1-4|NA|TRBV19
CASSIGDSNEKLFF
TGTGCCAGTAGTATAGGAGACAGTAATGAAAAACTGTTTTTT
>NA|TRBJ2-1|NA|TRBV5-1
CASSLQRNYNEQFF
TGCGCCAGCAGCTTACAGCGGAACTACAATGAGCAGTTCTTC
>once|TRBJ2-7|NA|TRBV4-2
CASSRGGVVYEQYF
TGTGCCAGCAGCCGCGGCGGGGTCGTCTACGAGCAGTACTTC
>NA|TRBJ2-3|TRBD1|TRBV28
CASSLTGQGKRLEYF
TGTGCCAGCAGTTTAACGGGACAGGGTAAGCGTCTGGAGTATTTT
>once|TRBJ1-3|TRBD1|TRBV4-2
CASSQMGQGLSGNTIYF
TGTGCCAGCAGCCAGATGGGACAGGGACTCTCTGGAAACACCATATATTTT
>NA|TRBJ1-5|TRBD1|TRBV6-6
CASSTGGAYWPQHF
TGTGCCAGCAGTACAGGGGGCGCGTATTGGCCCCAGCATTTT
>NA|TRBJ2-5|NA|TRBV9
CASSMVGASGETQYF
TGTGCCAGCAGCATGGTAGGGGCCTCTGGGGAGACCCAGTACTTC
>NA|TRBJ1-1|TRBD1|TRBV7-9
CASSSDRVNTEAFF
TGTGCCAGCAGTTCGGACAGGGTGAACACTGAAGCTTTCTTT
>NA|TRBJ2-5|NA|TRBV9
CASSPLRQETQYF
TGTGCCAGCAGCCCCCTGCGGCAAGAGACCCAGTACTTC
>NA|TRBJ2-3|TRBD1|TRBV14
CASSKQTGYSTDTQYF
TGTGCCAGCAGCAAACAGACAGGGTATAGCACAGATACGCAGTATTTT
>NA|TRBJ2-5|TRBD1|TRBV18
CASSPPAGGRETQYF
TGTGCCAGCTCACCCCCCGCAGGGGGTAGGGAGACCCAGTACTTC
>NA|TRBJ2-2|TRBD1|TRBV5-4
CASSLRGQYAGELFF
TGTGCCAGCAGCTTACGGGGACAGTATGCGGGGGAGCTGTTTTTT
>NA|TRBJ1-2|TRBD1|TRBV4-3
CASGHDRGGWGYTF
TGCGCCAGCGGCCACGACAGGGGAGGTTGGGGCTACACCTTC
>NA|TRBJ1-3|NA|TRBV9
CASSVTPDGLLGNTIYF
TGTGCCAGCAGCGTGACCCCCGACGGACTTCTTGGAAACACCATATATTTT
>NA|TRBJ2-7|TRBD2|TRBV7-2
CASSLAGTSGYEQYF
TGTGCCAGCAGCTTAGCTGGGACTAGCGGCTACGAGCAGTACTTC
>NA|TRBJ2-5|NA|TRBV21-1
CASSRGTQYF
TGTGCCAGCAGCAGAGGGACCCAGTACTTC
>NA|TRBJ2-2|TRBD2|TRBV11-2
CASSLTSGGASTGELFF
TGTGCCAGCAGCTTGACTAGCGGGGGGGCAAGCACCGGGGAGCTGTTTTTT
>few|TRBJ1-1|NA|TRBV30
CAEARNTEAFF
TGTGCCGAGGCCCGTAACACTGAAGCTTTCTTT
>NA|TRBJ1-4|TRBD1|TRBV28
CASSKTGGGEKLFF
TGTGCCAGCAGTAAGACAGGGGGAGGTGAAAAACTGTTTTTT
>once|TRBJ1-4|NA|TRBV7-8
CASSRDREKLFF
TGTGCCAGCAGCCGTGACAGGGAAAAACTGTTTTTT
>NA|TRBJ2-7|NA|TRBV11-2
CASSLDPSNSYEQYF
TGTGCCAGCAGCTTAGATCCTAGCAACTCCTACGAGCAGTACTTC